This section outlines one TCR beta chain sequence together with its context. Its antigen remains unknown. This CDR3 has 17 amino acids. Germline V CDR1 and CDR2: GTSNPN, SVGIG (reference sequence). With 5 bases clipped from V and 0 bases from J, the junction kept 11 bases outside the gene matches. The data are from a study of cytomegalovirus exposure and HLA in healthy donors. Regarding the study as a whole: A later analysis linked some 17,000 TCR beta sequences to HLA alleles at 0.05 false discovery rate. Rare TCR sequences predominated, though certain public TCRs were found in many donors. TCR beta V- and J-gene trimming, according to a later analysis, was linked to a missense DCLRE1C variant.

Both 60 Vbeta primers and 13 Jbeta primers went into the PCR. TCRdb's copy holds only in-frame clones and misses some; the assay was immunoSEQ multiplex PCR. The data contain about 120,000 clones, about 69% of them singletons. Material: PBMCs. The chain couples TRBV30 to TRBJ1-4; 8 bases are shared with TRBD1. The TCR originated in a woman between 18 and 30 years old in good health and CMV-seronegative. The CDR3 sequence is CAWGNAGGLATNEKLFF. CDR3 bases: TGTGCCTGGGGAAATGCAGGGGGCCTAGCAACTAATGAAAAACTGTTTTTT.